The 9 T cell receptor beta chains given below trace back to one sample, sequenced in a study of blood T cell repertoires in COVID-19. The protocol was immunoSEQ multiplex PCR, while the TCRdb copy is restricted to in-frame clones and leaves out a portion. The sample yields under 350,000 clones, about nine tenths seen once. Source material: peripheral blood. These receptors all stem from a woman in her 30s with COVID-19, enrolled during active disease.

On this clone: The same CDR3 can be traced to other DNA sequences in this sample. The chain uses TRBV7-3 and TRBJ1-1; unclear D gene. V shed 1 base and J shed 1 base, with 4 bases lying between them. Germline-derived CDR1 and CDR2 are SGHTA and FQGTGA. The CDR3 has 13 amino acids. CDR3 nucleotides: TGTGCCAGCAGCTTAAGCGGGAACACTGAAGCTTTCTTT. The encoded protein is CASSLSGNTEAFF.

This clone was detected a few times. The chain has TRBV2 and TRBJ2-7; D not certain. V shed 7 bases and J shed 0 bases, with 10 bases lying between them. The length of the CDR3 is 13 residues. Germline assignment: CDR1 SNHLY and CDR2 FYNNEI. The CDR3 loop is CASIGRNSYEQYF. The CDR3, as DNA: TGTGCCAGCATTGGCAGGAACTCCTACGAGCAGTACTTC.

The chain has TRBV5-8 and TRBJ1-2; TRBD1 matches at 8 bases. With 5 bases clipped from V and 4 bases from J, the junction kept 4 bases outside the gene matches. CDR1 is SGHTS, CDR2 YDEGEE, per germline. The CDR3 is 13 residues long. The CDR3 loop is CASRMTGVYGYTF. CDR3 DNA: TGTGCCAGCAGAATGACAGGGGTCTATGGCTACACCTTC.

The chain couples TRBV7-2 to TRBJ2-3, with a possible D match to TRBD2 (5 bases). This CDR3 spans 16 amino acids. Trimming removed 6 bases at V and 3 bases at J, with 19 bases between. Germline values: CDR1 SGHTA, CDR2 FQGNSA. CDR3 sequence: CASRLGVSPSTDTQYF. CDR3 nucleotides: TGTGCCAGCAGACTAGGCGTTAGCCCTTCGACAGATACGCAGTATTTT.

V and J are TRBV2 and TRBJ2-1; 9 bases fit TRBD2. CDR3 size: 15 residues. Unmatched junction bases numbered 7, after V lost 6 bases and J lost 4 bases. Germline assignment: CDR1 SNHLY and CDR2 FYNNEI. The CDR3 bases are TGTGCCAGCAGAGGTTTAGCGGGAGTTTACAATGAGCAGTTCTTC. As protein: CASRGLAGVYNEQFF.

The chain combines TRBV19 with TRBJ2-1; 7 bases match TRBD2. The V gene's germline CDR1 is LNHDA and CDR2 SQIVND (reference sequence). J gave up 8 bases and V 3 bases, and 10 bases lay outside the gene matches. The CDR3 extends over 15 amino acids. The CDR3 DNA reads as TGTGCCAGTAGTATTGTTGCGGGAGAGTGGGATGAGCAGTTCTTC. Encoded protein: CASSIVAGEWDEQFF.

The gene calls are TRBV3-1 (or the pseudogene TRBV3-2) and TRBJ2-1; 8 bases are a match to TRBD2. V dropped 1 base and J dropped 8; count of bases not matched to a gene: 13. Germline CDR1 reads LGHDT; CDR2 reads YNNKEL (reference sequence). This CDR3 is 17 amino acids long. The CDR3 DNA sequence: TGTGCCAGCAGCCAAGCTGTCTCGCGGGAGGCCGAGGATGAGCAGTTCTTC. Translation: CASSQAVSREAEDEQFF.

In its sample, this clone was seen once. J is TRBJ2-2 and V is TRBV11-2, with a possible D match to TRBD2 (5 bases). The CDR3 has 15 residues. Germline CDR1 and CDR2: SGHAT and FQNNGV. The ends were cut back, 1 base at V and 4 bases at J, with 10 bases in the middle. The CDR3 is CASSLGGRGTGELFF. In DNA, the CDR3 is TGTGCCAGCAGCTTAGGTGGCCGGGGCACCGGGGAGCTGTTTTTT. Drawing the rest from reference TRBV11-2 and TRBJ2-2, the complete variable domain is EAGVAQSPRYKIIEKRQSVAFWCNPISGHATLYWYQQILGQGPKLLIQFQNNGVVDDSQLPKDRFSAERLKGVDSTLKIQPAKLEDSAVYLCASSLGGRGTGELFFGEGSRLTVL.

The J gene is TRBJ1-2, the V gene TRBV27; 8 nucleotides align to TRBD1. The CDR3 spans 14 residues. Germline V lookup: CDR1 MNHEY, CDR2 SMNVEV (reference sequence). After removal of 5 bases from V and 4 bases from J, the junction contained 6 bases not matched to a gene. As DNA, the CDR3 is TGTGCCAGCAGTCGTCCAGGGGGCCGCTATGGCTACACCTTC. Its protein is CASSRPGGRYGYTF.